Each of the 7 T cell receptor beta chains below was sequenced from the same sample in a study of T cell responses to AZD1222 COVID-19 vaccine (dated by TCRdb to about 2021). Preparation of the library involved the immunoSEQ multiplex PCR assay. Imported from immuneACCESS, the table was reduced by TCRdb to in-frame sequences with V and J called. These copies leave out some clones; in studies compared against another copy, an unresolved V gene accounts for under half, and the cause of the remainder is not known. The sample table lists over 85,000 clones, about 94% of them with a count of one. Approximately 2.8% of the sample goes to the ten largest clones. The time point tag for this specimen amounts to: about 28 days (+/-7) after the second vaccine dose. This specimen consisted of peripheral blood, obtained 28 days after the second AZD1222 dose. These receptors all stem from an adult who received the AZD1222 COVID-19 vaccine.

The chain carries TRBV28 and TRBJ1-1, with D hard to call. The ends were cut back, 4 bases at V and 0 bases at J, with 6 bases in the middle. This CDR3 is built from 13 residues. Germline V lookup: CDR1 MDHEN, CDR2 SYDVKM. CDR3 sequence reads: CASSSDMNTEAFF. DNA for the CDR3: TGTGCCAGCAGTTCAGACATGAACACTGAAGCTTTCTTT.

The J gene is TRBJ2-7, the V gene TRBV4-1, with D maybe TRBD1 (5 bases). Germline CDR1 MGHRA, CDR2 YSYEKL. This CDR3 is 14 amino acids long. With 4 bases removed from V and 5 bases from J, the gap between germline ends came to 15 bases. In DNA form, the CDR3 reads TGCGCCAGCAGCCTGGACACCCTTTTTAACGAGCAGTACTTC. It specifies CASSLDTLFNEQYF.

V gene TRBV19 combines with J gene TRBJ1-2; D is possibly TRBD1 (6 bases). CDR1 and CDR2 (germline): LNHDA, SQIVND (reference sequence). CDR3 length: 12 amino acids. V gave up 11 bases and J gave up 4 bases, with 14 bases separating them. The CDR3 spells CASLGGGYGYTF. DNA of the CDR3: TGTGCCTCTCTCGGAGGGGGCTATGGCTACACCTTC.

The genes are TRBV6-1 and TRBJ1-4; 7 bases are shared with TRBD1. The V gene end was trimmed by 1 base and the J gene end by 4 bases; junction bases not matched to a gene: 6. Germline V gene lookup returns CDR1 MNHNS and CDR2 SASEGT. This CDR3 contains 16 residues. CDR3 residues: CASSEGQGGGNEKLFF. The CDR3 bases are TGTGCCAGCAGTGAAGGACAGGGAGGGGGTAATGAAAAACTGTTTTTT.

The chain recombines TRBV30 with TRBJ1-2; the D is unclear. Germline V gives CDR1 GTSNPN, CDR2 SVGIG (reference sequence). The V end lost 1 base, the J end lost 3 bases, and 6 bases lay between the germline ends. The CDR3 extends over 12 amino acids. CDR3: CAWSGGYYGYTF. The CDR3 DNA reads TGTGCCTGGAGTGGGGGATACTATGGCTACACCTTC. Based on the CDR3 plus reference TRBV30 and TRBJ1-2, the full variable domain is SQTIHQWPATLVQPVGSPLSLECTVEGTSNPNLYWYRQAAGRGLQLLFYSVGIGQISSEVPQNLSASRPQDRQFILSSKKLLLSDSGFYLCAWSGGYYGYTFGSGTRLTVV.

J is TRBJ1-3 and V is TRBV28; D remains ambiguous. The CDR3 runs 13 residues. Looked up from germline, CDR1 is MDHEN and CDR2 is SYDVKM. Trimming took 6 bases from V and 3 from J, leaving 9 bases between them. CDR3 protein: CASSRLYGNTIYF. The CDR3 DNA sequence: TGTGCCAGCAGCCGACTCTATGGAAACACCATATATTTT.

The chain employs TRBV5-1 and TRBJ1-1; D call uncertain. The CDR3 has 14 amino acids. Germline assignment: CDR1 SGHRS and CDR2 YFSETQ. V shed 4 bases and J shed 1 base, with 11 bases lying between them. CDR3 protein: CASSPHTRNTEAFF. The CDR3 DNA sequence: TGCGCCAGCAGCCCTCATACTAGGAACACTGAAGCTTTCTTT.